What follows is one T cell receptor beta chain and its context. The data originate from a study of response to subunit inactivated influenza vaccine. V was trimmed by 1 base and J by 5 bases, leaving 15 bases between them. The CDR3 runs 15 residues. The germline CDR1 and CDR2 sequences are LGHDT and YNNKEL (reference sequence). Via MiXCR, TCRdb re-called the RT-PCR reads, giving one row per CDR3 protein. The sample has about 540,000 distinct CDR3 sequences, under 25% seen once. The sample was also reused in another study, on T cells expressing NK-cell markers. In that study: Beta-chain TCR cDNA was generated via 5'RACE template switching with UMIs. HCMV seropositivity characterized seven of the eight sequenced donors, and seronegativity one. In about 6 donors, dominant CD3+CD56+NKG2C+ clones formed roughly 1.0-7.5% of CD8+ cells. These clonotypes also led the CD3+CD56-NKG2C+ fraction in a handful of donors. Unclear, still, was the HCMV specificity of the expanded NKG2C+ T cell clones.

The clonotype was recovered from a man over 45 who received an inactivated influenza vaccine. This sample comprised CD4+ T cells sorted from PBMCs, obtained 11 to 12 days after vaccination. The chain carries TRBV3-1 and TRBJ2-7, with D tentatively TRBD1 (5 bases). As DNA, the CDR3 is TGTGCCAGCAGCCAAGGCATTTCAGGGTCCCACGAGCAGTACTTC. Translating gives CASSQGISGSHEQYF.